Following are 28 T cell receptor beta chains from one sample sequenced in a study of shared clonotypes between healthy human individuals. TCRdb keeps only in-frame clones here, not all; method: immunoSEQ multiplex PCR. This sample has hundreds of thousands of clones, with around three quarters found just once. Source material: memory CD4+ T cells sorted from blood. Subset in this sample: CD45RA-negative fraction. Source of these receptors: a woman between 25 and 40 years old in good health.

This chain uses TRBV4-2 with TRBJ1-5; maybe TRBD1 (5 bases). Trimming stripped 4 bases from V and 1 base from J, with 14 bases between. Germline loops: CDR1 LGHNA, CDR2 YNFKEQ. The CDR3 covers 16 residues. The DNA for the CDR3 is TGTGCCAGCAGCCCACGGGGGTTCGGGAGCAATCAGCCCCAGCATTTT. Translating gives CASSPRGFGSNQPQHF.

The CDR3 is CASSFYGQQETQYF. The CDR3 nucleotides read TGTGCCAGCAGCTTTTACGGACAACAAGAGACCCAGTACTTC. This sequence joins TRBV5-5 and TRBJ2-5; maybe TRBD1 (5 bases). With 2 bases removed from V and 2 bases from J, the gap between germline ends came to 10 bases. CDR1 is SGHKS and CDR2 is YYEKEE in the germline V gene (reference sequence). The CDR3 consists of 14 residues.

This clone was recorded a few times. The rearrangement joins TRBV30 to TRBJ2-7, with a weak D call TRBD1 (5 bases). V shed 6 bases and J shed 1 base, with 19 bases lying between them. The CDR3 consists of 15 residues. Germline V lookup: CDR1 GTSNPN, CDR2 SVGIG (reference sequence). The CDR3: CACLAQGGISYEQYF. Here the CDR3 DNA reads TGTGCCTGCTTAGCCCAGGGTGGGATTTCCTACGAGCAGTACTTC. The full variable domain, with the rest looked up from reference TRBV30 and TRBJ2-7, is SQTIHQWPATLVQPVGSPLSLECTVEGTSNPNLYWYRQAAGRGLQLLFYSVGIGQISSEVPQNLSASRPQDRQFILSSKKLLLSDSGFYLCACLAQGGISYEQYFGPGTRLTVT.

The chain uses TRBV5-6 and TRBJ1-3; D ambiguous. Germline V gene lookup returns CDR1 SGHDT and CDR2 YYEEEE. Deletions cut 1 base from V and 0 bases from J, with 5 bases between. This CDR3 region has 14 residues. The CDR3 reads CASSLLASGNTIYF. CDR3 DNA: TGTGCCAGCAGCTTGTTGGCCTCTGGAAACACCATATATTTT. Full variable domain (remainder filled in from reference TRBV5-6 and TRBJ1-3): DAGVTQSPTHLIKTRGQQVTLRCSPKSGHDTVSWYQQALGQGPQFIFQYYEEEERQRGNFPDRFSGHQFPNYSSELNVNALLLGDSALYLCASSLLASGNTIYFGEGSWLTVV.

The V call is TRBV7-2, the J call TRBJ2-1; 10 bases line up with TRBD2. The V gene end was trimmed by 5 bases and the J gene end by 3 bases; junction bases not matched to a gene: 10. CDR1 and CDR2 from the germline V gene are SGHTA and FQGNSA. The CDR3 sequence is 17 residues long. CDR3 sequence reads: CASSPDTLAGDYNEQFF. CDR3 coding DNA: TGTGCCAGCAGCCCCGACACTCTAGCGGGAGACTACAATGAGCAGTTCTTC.

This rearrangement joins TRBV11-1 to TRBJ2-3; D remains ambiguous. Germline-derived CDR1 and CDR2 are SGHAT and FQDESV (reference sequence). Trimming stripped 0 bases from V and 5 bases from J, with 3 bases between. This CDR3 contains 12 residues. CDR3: CASSLAGDTQYF. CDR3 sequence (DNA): TGTGCCAGCAGCTTAGCGGGAGATACGCAGTATTTT.

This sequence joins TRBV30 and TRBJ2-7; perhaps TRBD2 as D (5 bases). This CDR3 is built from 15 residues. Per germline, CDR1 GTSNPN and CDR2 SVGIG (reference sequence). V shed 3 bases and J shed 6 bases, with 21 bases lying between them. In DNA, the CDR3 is TGTGCCTGGAGGCGGTTCGGGGAAATTATCCGCGAGCAGTACTTC. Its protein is CAWRRFGEIIREQYF.

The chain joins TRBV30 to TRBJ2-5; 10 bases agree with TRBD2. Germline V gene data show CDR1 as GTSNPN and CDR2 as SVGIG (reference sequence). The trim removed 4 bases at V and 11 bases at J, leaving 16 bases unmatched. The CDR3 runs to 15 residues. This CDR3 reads CAWTSGSTSRGEQYF. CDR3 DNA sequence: TGTGCCTGGACTAGCGGGAGTACTTCCCGCGGTGAGCAGTACTTC.

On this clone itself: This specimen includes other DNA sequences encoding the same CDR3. The chain's CDR3 is CASSLGGSGANVLTF. DNA of the CDR3: TGTGCCAGCAGTTTAGGGGGATCTGGGGCCAACGTCCTGACTTTC. This chain joins TRBV27 and TRBJ2-6, with D perhaps assigned TRBD1 or TRBD2 (5 bases each). From germline, CDR1 is MNHEY and CDR2 SMNVEV (reference sequence). CDR3 length equals 15 residues. V was shortened by 2 bases and J by 1 base, with 6 bases between the two germline ends. The full variable domain, rest sourced from reference TRBV27 and TRBJ2-6, is EAQVTQNPRYLITVTGKKLTVTCSQNMNHEYMSWYRQDPGLGLRQIYYSMNVEVTDKGDVPEGYKVSRKEKRNFPLILESPSPNQTSLYFCASSLGGSGANVLTFGAGSRLTVL.

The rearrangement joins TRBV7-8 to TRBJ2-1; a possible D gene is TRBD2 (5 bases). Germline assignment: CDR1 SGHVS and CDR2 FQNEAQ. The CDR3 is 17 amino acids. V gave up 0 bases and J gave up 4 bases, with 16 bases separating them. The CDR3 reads CASSLAPISAVYNEQFF. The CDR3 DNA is TGTGCCAGCAGCTTAGCGCCTATTAGCGCTGTTTACAATGAGCAGTTCTTC.

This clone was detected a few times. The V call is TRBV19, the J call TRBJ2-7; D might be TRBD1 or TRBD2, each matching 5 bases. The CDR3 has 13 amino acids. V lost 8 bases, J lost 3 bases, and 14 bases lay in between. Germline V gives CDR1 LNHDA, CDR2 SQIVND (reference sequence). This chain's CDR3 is CASGDGSLYEQYF. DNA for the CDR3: TGTGCCAGTGGGGACGGATCCCTCTACGAGCAGTACTTC. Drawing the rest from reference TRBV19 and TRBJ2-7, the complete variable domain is DGGITQSPKYLFRKEGQNVTLSCEQNLNHDAMYWYRQDPGQGLRLIYYSQIVNDFQKGDIAEGYSVSREKKESFPLTVTSAQKNPTAFYLCASGDGSLYEQYFGPGTRLTVT.

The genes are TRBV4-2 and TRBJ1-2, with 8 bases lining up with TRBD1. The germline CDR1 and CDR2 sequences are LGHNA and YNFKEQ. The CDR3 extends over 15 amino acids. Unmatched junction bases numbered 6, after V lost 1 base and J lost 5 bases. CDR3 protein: CASSQGQGLAYGYTF. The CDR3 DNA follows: TGTGCCAGCAGCCAAGGACAGGGGCTCGCGTATGGCTACACCTTC.

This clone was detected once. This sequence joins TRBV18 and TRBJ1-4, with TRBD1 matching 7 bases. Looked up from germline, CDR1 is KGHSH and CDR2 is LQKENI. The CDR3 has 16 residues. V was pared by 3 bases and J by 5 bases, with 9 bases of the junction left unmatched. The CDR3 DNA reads TGTGCCAGCTCACCCGAGATACAGGGGACAAATGAAAAACTGTTTTTT. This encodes CASSPEIQGTNEKLFF.

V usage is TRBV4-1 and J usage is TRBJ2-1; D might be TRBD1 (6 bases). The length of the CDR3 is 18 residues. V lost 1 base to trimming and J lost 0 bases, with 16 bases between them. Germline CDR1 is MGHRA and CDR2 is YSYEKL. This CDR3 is CASSQGGGFRRSYNEQFF. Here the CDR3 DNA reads TGCGCCAGCAGCCAAGGTGGGGGCTTCCGTCGCTCCTACAATGAGCAGTTCTTC.

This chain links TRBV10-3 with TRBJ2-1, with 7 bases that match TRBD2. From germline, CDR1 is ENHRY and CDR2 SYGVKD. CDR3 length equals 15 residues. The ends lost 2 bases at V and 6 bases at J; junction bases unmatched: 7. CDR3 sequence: CAISEGRERGNEQFF. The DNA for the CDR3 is TGTGCCATCAGTGAGGGGCGGGAGAGGGGCAATGAGCAGTTCTTC.

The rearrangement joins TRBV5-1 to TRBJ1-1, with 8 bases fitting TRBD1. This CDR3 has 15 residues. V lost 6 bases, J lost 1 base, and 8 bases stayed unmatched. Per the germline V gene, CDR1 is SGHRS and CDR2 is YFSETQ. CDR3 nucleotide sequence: TGCGCCAGCACCACAGGGGGGTACAAGAACACTGAAGCTTTCTTT. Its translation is CASTTGGYKNTEAFF.

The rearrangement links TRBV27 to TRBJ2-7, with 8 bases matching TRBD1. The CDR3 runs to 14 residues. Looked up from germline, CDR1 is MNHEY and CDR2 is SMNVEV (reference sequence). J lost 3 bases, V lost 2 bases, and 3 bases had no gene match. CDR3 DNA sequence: TGTGCCAGCAGTTTAGCGACAGGGGTCTACGAGCAGTACTTC. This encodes CASSLATGVYEQYF.

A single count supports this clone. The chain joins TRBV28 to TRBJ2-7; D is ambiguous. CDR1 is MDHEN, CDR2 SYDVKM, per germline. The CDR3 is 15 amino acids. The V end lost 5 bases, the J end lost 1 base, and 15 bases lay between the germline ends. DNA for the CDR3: TGTGCCAGCAGTGGATTAGGAGAAGTTTCCTACGAGCAGTACTTC. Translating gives CASSGLGEVSYEQYF.

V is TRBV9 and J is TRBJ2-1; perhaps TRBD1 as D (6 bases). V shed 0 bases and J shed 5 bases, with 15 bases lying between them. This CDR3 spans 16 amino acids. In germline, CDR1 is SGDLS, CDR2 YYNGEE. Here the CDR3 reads CASSVGTGLLDNEQFF. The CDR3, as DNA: TGTGCCAGCAGCGTAGGAACAGGGTTATTGGACAATGAGCAGTTCTTC.

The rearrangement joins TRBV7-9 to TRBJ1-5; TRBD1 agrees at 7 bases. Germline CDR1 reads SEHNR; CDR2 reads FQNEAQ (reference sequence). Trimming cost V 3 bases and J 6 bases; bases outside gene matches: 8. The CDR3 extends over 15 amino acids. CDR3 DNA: TGTGCCAGCAGCTTTGGGCAGGGGGTAGGTCAGCCCCAGCATTTT. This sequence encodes CASSFGQGVGQPQHF.

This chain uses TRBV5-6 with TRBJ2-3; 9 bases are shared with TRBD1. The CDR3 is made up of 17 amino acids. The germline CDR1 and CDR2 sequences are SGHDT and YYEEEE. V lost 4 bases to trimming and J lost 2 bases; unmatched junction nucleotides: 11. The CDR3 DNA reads TGTGCCAGCAGCCAAGGGGGACAGGGATTAATCACAGATACGCAGTATTTT. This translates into CASSQGGQGLITDTQYF. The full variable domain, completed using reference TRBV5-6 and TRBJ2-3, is DAGVTQSPTHLIKTRGQQVTLRCSPKSGHDTVSWYQQALGQGPQFIFQYYEEEERQRGNFPDRFSGHQFPNYSSELNVNALLLGDSALYLCASSQGGQGLITDTQYFGPGTRLTVL.

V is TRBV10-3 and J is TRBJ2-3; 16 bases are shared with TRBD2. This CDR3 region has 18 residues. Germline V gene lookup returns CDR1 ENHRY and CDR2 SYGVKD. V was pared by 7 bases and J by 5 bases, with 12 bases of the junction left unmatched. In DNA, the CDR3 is TGTGCCATCAACCGGGGACTAGCGGGAGGGCCGTCCATAGATACGCAGTATTTT. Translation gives CAINRGLAGGPSIDTQYF.

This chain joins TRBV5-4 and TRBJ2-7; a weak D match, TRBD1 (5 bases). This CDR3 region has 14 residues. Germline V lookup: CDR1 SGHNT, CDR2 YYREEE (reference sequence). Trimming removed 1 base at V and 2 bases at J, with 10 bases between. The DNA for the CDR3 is TGTGCCAGCAGCTTGTCACCCAGGGCCTACGAGCAGTACTTC. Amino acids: CASSLSPRAYEQYF.

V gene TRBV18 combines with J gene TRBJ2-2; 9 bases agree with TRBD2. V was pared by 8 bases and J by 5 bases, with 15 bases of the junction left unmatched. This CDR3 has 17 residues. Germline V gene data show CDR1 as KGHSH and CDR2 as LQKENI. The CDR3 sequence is CASHRDSGGPNTGELFF. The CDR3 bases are TGTGCCAGCCACCGGGATAGCGGGGGCCCTAATACCGGGGAGCTGTTTTTT.

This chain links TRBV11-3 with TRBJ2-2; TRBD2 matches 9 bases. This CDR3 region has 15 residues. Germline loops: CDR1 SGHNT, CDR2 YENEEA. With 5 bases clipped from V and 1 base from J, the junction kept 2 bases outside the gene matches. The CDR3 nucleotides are TGTGCCAGCAGCGGTAGCGGGAGGAACACCGGGGAGCTGTTTTTT. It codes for CASSGSGRNTGELFF.

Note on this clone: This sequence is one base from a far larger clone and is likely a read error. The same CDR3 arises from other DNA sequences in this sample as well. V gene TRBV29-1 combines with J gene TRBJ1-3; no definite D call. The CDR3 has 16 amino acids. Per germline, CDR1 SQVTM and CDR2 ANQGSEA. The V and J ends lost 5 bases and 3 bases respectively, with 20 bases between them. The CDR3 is CSVIGGQDSFGNTIYF. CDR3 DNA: TGCAGCGTTATAGGAGGGCAAGATTCCTTTGGAAACACCATATATTTT.

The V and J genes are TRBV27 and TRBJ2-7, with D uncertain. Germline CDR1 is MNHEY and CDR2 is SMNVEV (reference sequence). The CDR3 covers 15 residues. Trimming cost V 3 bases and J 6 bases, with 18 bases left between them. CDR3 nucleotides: TGTGCCAGCAGTTTTCAGCCTGGGCATGGTTTCGAGCAGTACTTC. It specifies CASSFQPGHGFEQYF.

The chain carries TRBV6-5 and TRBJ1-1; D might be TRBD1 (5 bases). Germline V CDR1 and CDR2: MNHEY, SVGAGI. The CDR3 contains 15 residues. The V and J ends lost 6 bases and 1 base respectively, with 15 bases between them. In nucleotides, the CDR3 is TGTGCCAGCAGGAGGGACGGGCTTGGGAACACTGAAGCTTTCTTT. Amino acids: CASRRDGLGNTEAFF.